This T cell receptor (beta chain) originates from a study of blood T cells in healthy people across ages. Sample-barcoded 5' priming and a J-beta primer mix drove a second PCR of about 7 to 11 cycles. In TCRdb, the 5' RACE reads were re-called with MiXCR into one record per CDR3 protein. The data show more than 800,000 distinct CDR3 sequences, around 45% seen once. V was pared by 2 bases and J by 5 bases, with 12 bases between. The length of the CDR3 is 14 residues. Germline CDR1 SNHLY, CDR2 FYNNEI. The sample was blood. The chain carries TRBV2 and TRBJ1-2; weak D call: TRBD1 (5 bases). This TCR was sampled from a woman aged 55-75 years in good health. The CDR3 protein is CASSERGEAYGYTF. In DNA, the CDR3 is TGTGCCAGCAGTGAAAGGGGTGAAGCTTATGGCTACACCTTC.